The TCR beta chain under discussion was sequenced for a study of blood T cell repertoires in COVID-19. Per the original methods: Cell counts per sample came from amplifying reference gene primers. Here immunoSEQ multiplex PCR was the method, and the copy in TCRdb shows in-frame clones only, minus some. From that table come the V and J calls and clone size; the DNA was used to work out D and trimming. This table holds about 260,000 clones, more than 75% found once. The CDR3 loop spans 16 amino acids. CDR1 LGHDT and CDR2 YNNKEL come from the germline V gene (reference sequence). The ends were cut back, 4 bases at V and 4 bases at J, with 17 bases in the middle.

This receptor was identified in a woman aged 45-59 years with acute or convalescent COVID-19. What was sequenced was peripheral blood. This chain connects TRBV3-1 (or the pseudogene TRBV3-2) to TRBJ2-1; possibly TRBD2 for D (6 bases). Written as DNA, the CDR3 is TGTGCCAGCAGCCCCGGGACTCCCCCGGCGTACAATGAGCAGTTCTTC. Residues: CASSPGTPPAYNEQFF.